The next 15 T cell receptor beta chains were all read from a single sample in a study of control samples from healthy donors and cancer patients. Some clones are missing from TCRdb's copy, which holds only in-frame ones; the method was immunoSEQ multiplex PCR. The data contain 45,000 to 60,000 clones, approximately 94% of them seen just once; the ten biggest clones take up roughly 4%. Input material: blood. All receptors derive from a man aged 30 to 39 in good health.

The V gene is TRBV3-1 (or the pseudogene TRBV3-2), the J gene TRBJ2-1; maybe TRBD2 (5 bases). V was pared by 1 base and J by 9 bases, with 13 bases between. Per germline, CDR1 LGHDT and CDR2 YNNKEL (reference sequence). This CDR3 is 14 amino acids long. The CDR3 protein is CASSQVAGVSEQFF. The DNA for the CDR3 is TGTGCCAGCAGCCAAGTCGCCGGGGTTAGTGAGCAGTTCTTC.

This clone was seen only once. V usage is TRBV7-9 and J usage is TRBJ1-5; possible D gene TRBD1, 5 bases. The germline V gene has CDR1 SEHNR and CDR2 FQNEAQ (reference sequence). V was trimmed by 1 base and J by 2 bases, leaving 12 bases between them. The CDR3 totals 16 residues. The CDR3 nucleotides read TGTGCCAGCAGCTTAGGGGGGGGAGTCCGCAATCAGCCCCAGCATTTT. Translating gives CASSLGGGVRNQPQHF.

This chain joins TRBV3-1 (or the pseudogene TRBV3-2) and TRBJ1-2; D unresolved. Germline V gene lookup returns CDR1 LGHDT and CDR2 YNNKEL (reference sequence). This CDR3 region has 14 residues. The V and J ends lost 1 base and 2 bases respectively, with 8 bases between them. CDR3 nucleotide sequence: TGTGCCAGCAGCCAAGTCGCGGGGAACTATGGCTACACCTTC. Translated: CASSQVAGNYGYTF.

This chain uses TRBV6-2 or TRBV6-3 with TRBJ1-2; weak D call: TRBD1 (5 bases). Per the germline V gene, CDR1 is MNHEY and CDR2 is SVGEGT. The germline V and J ends were trimmed by 2 bases and 3 bases, with 10 bases remaining between them. This CDR3 is 14 amino acids long. CDR3 sequence: CASSYMTAYYGYTF. In nucleotides, the CDR3 is TGTGCCAGCAGTTACATGACAGCTTACTATGGCTACACCTTC.

The chain combines TRBV5-1 with TRBJ2-1; a weak D match, TRBD2 (7 bases). V lost 5 bases to trimming and J lost 9 bases, with 15 bases between them. Per germline, CDR1 SGHRS and CDR2 YFSETQ. The CDR3 consists of 13 residues. The CDR3 sequence is CASRTGGLGEQFF. The CDR3 coding sequence is TGCGCCAGCAGAACCGGGGGGCTTGGTGAGCAGTTCTTC.

This clone was observed a single time. The chain uses TRBV25-1 and TRBJ1-1, with no clear D. The V and J ends lost 2 bases and 4 bases respectively, with 14 bases between them. The CDR3 extends over 15 amino acids. CDR1 is MGHDK and CDR2 is SYGVNS in the germline V gene. In DNA, the CDR3 is TGTGCCAGCAGTGAAAGTCGGCCCCGGAGCACTGAAGCTTTCTTT. Translation: CASSESRPRSTEAFF.

The chain carries TRBV19 and TRBJ1-2, with a tentative D call TRBD1 (6 bases). There are 16 residues in the CDR3. Germline loops: CDR1 LNHDA, CDR2 SQIVND (reference sequence). Deletions cut 1 base from V and 4 bases from J, with 16 bases between. The CDR3 loop reads CASSIVYGGQGYGYTF. The CDR3 DNA sequence: TGTGCCAGTAGTATAGTGTACGGGGGGCAAGGCTATGGCTACACCTTC.

In DNA form, the CDR3 reads TGTGCCAGCAGTTACACGTTCACTAATTCCTACGAGCAGTACTTC. Translation gives CASSYTFTNSYEQYF. The rearrangement links TRBV3-1 (or the pseudogene TRBV3-2) to TRBJ2-7; no clear D. This CDR3 has 15 residues. The germline V gene has CDR1 LGHDT and CDR2 YNNKEL (reference sequence). The ends were cut back, 6 bases at V and 1 base at J, with 16 bases in the middle.

The chain carries TRBV4-1 and TRBJ1-2; D is unresolved. Germline-derived CDR1 and CDR2 are MGHRA and YSYEKL. This CDR3 is built from 14 residues. With 0 bases removed from V and 2 bases from J, the gap between germline ends came to 7 bases. CDR3: CASSQDRMNYGYTF. The CDR3 DNA is TGCGCCAGCAGCCAAGACAGAATGAACTATGGCTACACCTTC.

This clone was seen only a few times. This chain connects TRBV29-1 to TRBJ1-1; the D is unclear. This CDR3 has 12 amino acids. CDR1 SQVTM and CDR2 ANQGSEA come from the germline V gene. Trimming took off 4 bases at V and 1 base at J, with 7 bases between the two ends. The CDR3 bases are TGCAGCGTTGGGGGAGGGAACACTGAAGCTTTCTTT. Its protein product is CSVGGGNTEAFF.

The gene calls are TRBV18 and TRBJ2-1, with 12 bases lining up with TRBD2. CDR3 size: 19 residues. Germline V gene lookup returns CDR1 KGHSH and CDR2 LQKENI. J was trimmed by 7 bases and V by 4 bases; bases with no gene match: 17. Here the CDR3 reads CASSLRTIATSGRRNEQFF. In nucleotides, the CDR3 is TGTGCCAGCTCACTCCGGACAATAGCGACTAGCGGGAGAAGGAATGAGCAGTTCTTC.

The chain has TRBV21-1 and TRBJ2-1; the table's D gene call, TRBD2, was not cross checked with the DNA. TRBV21-1 is classified as a pseudogene. The CDR3 consists of 14 residues. The CDR3 spells CASHLAGGYNEQFF. The CDR3 DNA reads TGTGCCAGCCACCTAGCGGGAGGGTACAATGAGCAGTTCTTC.

This clone was seen a few times. The chain combines TRBV6-2 or TRBV6-3 with TRBJ1-1; D remains ambiguous. The V gene's germline CDR1 is MNHEY and CDR2 SVGEGT. The CDR3 sequence is 10 residues long. Trimming took 6 bases from V and 14 from J, leaving 13 bases between them. The CDR3 region is CASSQGLTFF. The CDR3 bases are TGTGCCAGCAGCCAAGGGCTTACGTTCTTT.

Regarding this clone: The limits of the CDR3 on the DNA are not certain, so only TCRdb's listed CDR3 is given. The J gene is TRBJ2-1, the V gene TRBV21-1; TRBD1, the table's D call, was not compared with the DNA. TRBV21-1 is described as a pseudogene. The CDR3 sequence runs 17 residues, both termini included. CDR3 in amino acids: CASSTPWGTGSLNEQFF.

This clone was seen only once. The chain uses TRBV12-5 and TRBJ2-2; 12 nucleotides match TRBD2. V gave up 1 base and J gave up 2 bases; unmatched junction bases: 2. Per germline, CDR1 LGHNT and CDR2 FRNRAP. The CDR3 spans 17 residues. Written as DNA, the CDR3 is TGTGCTAGTGGTTTGGGGACTAGCGGGATAAACACCGGGGAGCTGTTTTTT. Translated: CASGLGTSGINTGELFF.